This TCR beta chain was captured in a study of CD8+CD57+ T cells in acquired aplastic anemia. The overall study: The sorted CD4+ and CD8+ cells yielded an average around 3 ug of DNA. Healthy donors averaged approximately 9.8 million reads for CD4+ cells.

CDR3 length: 16 amino acids. Germline V gene sequence: CDR1 SGDLS, CDR2 YYNGEE. The V gene lost 1 base and the J gene lost 4 bases, with 17 bases spanning the gap. This clonotype was seen many times. As yet, its antigen is unknown. Points from the study as a whole: Statistical testing detected no significant gap in CD8+ Simpson's diversity between patients and controls. Patients and controls shared about 30 CD8+ CDR3 sequences, which appeared highly expressed in patients and within their immunodominant clones.

Genomic DNA acted as the template from which TCR beta VDJ combination and CDR3 sequence profiling were carried out. TCRdb passed the reads through MiXCR, listing each CDR3 protein once. The table has some 220,000 distinct CDR3 sequences, 30% to 35% seen once; the top ten hold approximately 1.2%. This chain links TRBV9 with TRBJ1-2; tentatively, D is TRBD1 (5 bases). The receptor was derived from a human donor in good health, serving as a control. The specimen was sorted CD4+, CD8+, or CD8+CD57+ T cells (not recorded which) from PBMCs. The CDR3 DNA reads as TGTGCCAGCAGCGTACCTCAGAAGACAGTCAGCTATGGCTACACCTTC. Amino acids: CASSVPQKTVSYGYTF.